Sequencing of this TCR beta chain was carried out in a study of shared clonotypes between healthy human individuals. Study information: Used for every donor were three CD4 naive, three CD4 memory, two CD8 naive and one CD8 memory plate.

The study separated CD4+ cells into CD45RA+ naive and CD45RA-negative memory subsets. DNA at about 200 ng, around 30,000 T cell genomes, went into sorted-subset replicate PCRs. In the authors' workflow: ImmunoSEQ only sent back junction sequences with no quality scores, so filtering was done differently. TCRdb's table, derived via immunoSEQ multiplex PCR, lists solely in-frame clones and lacks some. V, J and clone size reflect that table, while D and trimming were determined from the DNA. The sample yields about 2.4 million clones, 93% seen once. Germline-derived CDR1 and CDR2 are SGHNT and YYREEE (reference sequence). The J segment lost 8 bases and the V segment lost 3 bases, leaving 12 bases of the junction unmatched. This CDR3 contains 16 residues.

The rearrangement joins TRBV5-4 to TRBJ2-1; the match to TRBD1 covers 9 bases. Sequencing was carried out using naive CD4+ T cells from PBMCs. Noted subset: CD45RA+ positively selected. This TCR was sampled from a man younger than 35 in good health. Some clones in this sample may be carry-over from other donors' samples. CDR3 sequence: CASSWVARGQGHEQFF. For the CDR3, the DNA is TGTGCCAGCAGCTGGGTAGCTCGGGGACAGGGCCATGAGCAGTTCTTC.